Listed here are 14 T cell receptor beta chains from one sample, sequenced in a study of PD-1 blockade in classical Hodgkin lymphoma. Autologous stem cell transplantation was followed by relapse in every patient, and brentuximab vedotin exposure varied. Sequencing was performed with immunoSEQ multiplex PCR; in TCRdb, only in-frame clones are kept and a portion is missing. Of approximately 160,000 clones detected, nearly 80% appear once; the ten largest clones hold about 9%. The sequenced sample was peripheral blood mononuclear cells (PBMCs), obtained before the second cycle of nivolumab. These TCRs come from a human donor with classical Hodgkin lymphoma.

V and J are TRBV6-5 and TRBJ1-2, with TRBD1 as a possible D gene (6 bases). Trimming stripped 6 bases from V and 8 bases from J, with 22 bases between. Germline lookup yields CDR1 MNHEY and CDR2 SVGAGI. The CDR3 is 15 residues long. This CDR3 is CASSPRRDTSGGYTF. DNA of the CDR3: TGTGCCAGCAGCCCACGCCGGGACACGTCGGGAGGCTACACCTTC.

V is TRBV19 and J is TRBJ1-5; D unclear. The V end was cut by 2 bases, the J end by 3 bases, with 11 bases between. Germline CDR1 LNHDA, CDR2 SQIVND (reference sequence). This CDR3 comprises 15 residues. CDR3 sequence: CASSISDGYNQPQHF. The CDR3 nucleotides are TGTGCCAGTAGTATATCGGACGGGTACAATCAGCCCCAGCATTTT.

This clone was detected ten times or more. This chain connects TRBV7-8 to TRBJ2-3, with 9 nucleotides matching TRBD1. This CDR3 is built from 15 residues. The V gene end was trimmed by 5 bases and the J gene end by 3 bases; junction bases not matched to a gene: 6. Germline loops: CDR1 SGHVS, CDR2 FQNEAQ. CDR3 nucleotides: TGTGCCAGCAGCCTTCGGACAGGGGAGACAGATACGCAGTATTTT. It encodes CASSLRTGETDTQYF.

V gene TRBV7-2 combines with J gene TRBJ2-5, with D possibly being TRBD1 or TRBD2 (6 bases each). The CDR3 sequence is 16 residues long. CDR1 SGHTA and CDR2 FQGNSA come from the germline V gene. The V end was cut by 5 bases, the J end by 5 bases, with 21 bases between. The CDR3 spells CASSAIGRRGRETQYF. The CDR3 DNA follows: TGTGCCAGCAGCGCAATCGGGCGTCGGGGGCGGGAGACCCAGTACTTC.

The rearrangement joins TRBV6-5 to TRBJ1-1; TRBD1 agrees at 10 bases. CDR3 size: 14 residues. Germline values: CDR1 MNHEY, CDR2 SVGAGI. V shed 2 bases, J shed 5 bases, and the junction held 2 bases outside the gene matches. For the CDR3, the DNA is TGTGCCAGCAGTTACGGGACAGGGGAAACTGAAGCTTTCTTT. Translation gives CASSYGTGETEAFF.

This clone was detected many times. Other nucleotide sequences in the sample specify the same CDR3. The genes are TRBV6-1 and TRBJ1-3; maybe TRBD1 (5 bases). Germline assignment: CDR1 MNHNS and CDR2 SASEGT. V lost 1 base and J lost 5, with 9 bases in between. The CDR3 covers 14 residues. The CDR3 sequence is CASSEGDSRNTIYF. The DNA of the CDR3 is TGTGCCAGCAGTGAAGGGGACTCCAGAAACACCATATATTTT.

This clone was seen once. At one end the junction does not follow the germline gene, possibly because of a read error. Other nucleotide sequences from this sample produce the same CDR3. CDR3 nucleotide sequence: TGCGCCAGCAGTCTCCCGACCGGGGAGCTGTTTTTT. It codes for CASSLPTGELFF. The V and J genes are TRBV6-6 and TRBJ2-2, with unresolved D. Per germline, CDR1 MNHNY and CDR2 SVGAGI (reference sequence). This CDR3 region has 12 residues.

This chain connects TRBV15 to TRBJ2-2; 10 bases are a match to TRBD2. V trimming: 0 bases; J trimming: 6 bases; junction bases outside the gene matches: 1. Germline V gene data show CDR1 as LNHNV and CDR2 as YYDKDF (reference sequence). The CDR3 spans 15 residues. The CDR3 loop is CATSRDGLAAGELFF. CDR3 in DNA: TGTGCCACCAGCAGAGATGGACTAGCGGCCGGGGAGCTGTTTTTT.

V usage is TRBV7-9 and J usage is TRBJ2-3; the match to TRBD2 covers 9 bases. CDR1 is SEHNR and CDR2 is FQNEAQ in the germline V gene (reference sequence). The J segment lost 3 bases and the V segment lost 1 base, leaving 2 bases of the junction unmatched. The CDR3 extends over 15 amino acids. The CDR3 loop reads CASSLGSGGTDTQYF. CDR3 DNA sequence: TGTGCCAGCAGCTTAGGTAGCGGGGGAACAGATACGCAGTATTTT.

Concerning this clone itself: Other DNA sequences in this specimen translate into the identical CDR3. The chain is built from TRBV6-5 and TRBJ1-5, with D tentatively TRBD1 (5 bases). V was clipped by 0 bases and J by 5 bases, with 8 bases between them. There are 14 residues in the CDR3. Germline V gives CDR1 MNHEY, CDR2 SVGAGI. CDR3 nucleotide sequence: TGTGCCAGCAGTTACTCGAGGGGATATCAGCCCCAGCATTTT. Its translation: CASSYSRGYQPQHF.

The chain joins TRBV5-6 to TRBJ1-2; the D gene is possibly TRBD1 (5 bases). This CDR3 has 13 residues. The V and J ends lost 4 bases and 5 bases respectively, with 12 bases between them. Looked up from germline, CDR1 is SGHDT and CDR2 is YYEEEE. Here the CDR3 reads CASSPGRGYGYTF. The CDR3 nucleotides are TGTGCCAGCAGCCCGGGTCGGGGGTATGGCTACACCTTC.

The J gene is TRBJ1-1, the V gene TRBV14; the D is unclear. The CDR3 is 13 residues long. From germline, CDR1 is SGHDN and CDR2 FVKESK. Trimming removed 4 bases from V and 1 base from J, with 7 bases in between. The DNA of the CDR3 is TGTGCCAGCAGCCGCCACTCGAACACTGAAGCTTTCTTT. This gives the protein CASSRHSNTEAFF. The whole variable domain, filled in from reference TRBV14 and TRBJ1-1, reads EAGVTQFPSHSVIEKGQTVTLRCDPISGHDNLYWYRRVMGKEIKFLLHFVKESKQDESGMPNNRFLAERTGGTYSTLKVQPAELEDSGVYFCASSRHSNTEAFFGQGTRLTVV.

The chain couples TRBV6-6 to TRBJ1-1; D unclear. CDR1 is MNHNY and CDR2 is SVGAGI in the germline V gene (reference sequence). The CDR3 has 14 amino acids. Trimming shortened V by 5 bases and J by 0 bases, and 10 bases separated the two germline ends. Here the CDR3 reads CASSRDLMNTEAFF. The DNA for the CDR3 is TGTGCCAGCAGTCGTGACCTCATGAACACTGAAGCTTTCTTT.

This clone was observed a single time. This sequence joins TRBV18 and TRBJ2-4; 10 bases agree with TRBD2. The CDR3 is 18 amino acids. Germline loops: CDR1 KGHSH, CDR2 LQKENI. With 0 bases clipped from V and 0 bases from J, the junction kept 5 bases outside the gene matches. The CDR3 reads CASSPPGTSVIAKNIQYF. The CDR3 DNA reads as TGTGCCAGCTCACCACCCGGGACTAGCGTAATAGCCAAAAACATTCAGTACTTC.